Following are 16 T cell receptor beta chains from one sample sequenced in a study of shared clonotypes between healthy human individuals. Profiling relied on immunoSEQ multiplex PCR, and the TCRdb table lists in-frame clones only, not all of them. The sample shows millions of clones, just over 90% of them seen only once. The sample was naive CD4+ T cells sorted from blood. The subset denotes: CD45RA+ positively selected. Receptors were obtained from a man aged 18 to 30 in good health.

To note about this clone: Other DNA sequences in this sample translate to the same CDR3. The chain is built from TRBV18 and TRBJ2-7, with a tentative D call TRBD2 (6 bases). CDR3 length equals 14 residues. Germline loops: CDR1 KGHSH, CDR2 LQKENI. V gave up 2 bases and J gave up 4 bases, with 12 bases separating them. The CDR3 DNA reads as TGTGCCAGCTCACCAGGGACTCCCACGTACGAGCAGTACTTC. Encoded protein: CASSPGTPTYEQYF.

The CDR3 DNA reads TGCGCCAGCAGCCAGGGTCAGCGGATAGAGGAGCAGTTCTTC. The encoded protein is CASSQGQRIEEQFF. The V gene is TRBV4-3, the J gene TRBJ2-1; D may be TRBD2 (5 bases). The germline V and J ends were trimmed by 3 bases and 10 bases, with 16 bases remaining between them. This CDR3 has 14 residues. CDR1 is LGHNA, CDR2 YSLEER, per germline.

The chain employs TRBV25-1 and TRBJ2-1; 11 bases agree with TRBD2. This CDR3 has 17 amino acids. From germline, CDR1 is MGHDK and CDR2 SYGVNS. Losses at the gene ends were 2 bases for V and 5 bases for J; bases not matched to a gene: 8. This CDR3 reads CASSESWGLADHNEQFF. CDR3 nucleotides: TGTGCCAGCAGTGAAAGTTGGGGACTAGCGGATCACAATGAGCAGTTCTTC.

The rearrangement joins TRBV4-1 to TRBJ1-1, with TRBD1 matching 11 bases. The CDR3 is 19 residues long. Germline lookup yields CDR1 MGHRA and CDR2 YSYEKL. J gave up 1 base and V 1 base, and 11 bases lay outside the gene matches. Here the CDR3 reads CASSQARLGTGGPNTEAFF. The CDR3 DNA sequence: TGCGCCAGCAGCCAAGCCCGATTGGGGACAGGGGGGCCGAACACTGAAGCTTTCTTT.

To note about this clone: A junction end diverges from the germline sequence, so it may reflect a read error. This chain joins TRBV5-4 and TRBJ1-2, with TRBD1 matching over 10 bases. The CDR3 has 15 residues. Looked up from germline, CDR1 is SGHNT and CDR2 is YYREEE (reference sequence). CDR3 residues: CASSLVGQGNSGYTF. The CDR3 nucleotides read TGTGCCAGCAGCTTGGTGGGACAGGGGAACTCTGGCTACACCTTC.

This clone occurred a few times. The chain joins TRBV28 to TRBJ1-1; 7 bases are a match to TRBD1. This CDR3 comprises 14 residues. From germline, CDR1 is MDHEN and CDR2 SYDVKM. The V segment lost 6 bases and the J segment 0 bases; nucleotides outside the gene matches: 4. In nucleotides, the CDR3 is TGTGCCAGCAGGACAGGGACGATGAACACTGAAGCTTTCTTT. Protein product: CASRTGTMNTEAFF. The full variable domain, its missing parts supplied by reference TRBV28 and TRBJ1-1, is DVKVTQSSRYLVKRTGEKVFLECVQDMDHENMFWYRQDPGLGLRLIYFSYDVKMKEKGDIPEGYSVSREKKERFSLILESASTNQTSMYLCASRTGTMNTEAFFGQGTRLTVV.

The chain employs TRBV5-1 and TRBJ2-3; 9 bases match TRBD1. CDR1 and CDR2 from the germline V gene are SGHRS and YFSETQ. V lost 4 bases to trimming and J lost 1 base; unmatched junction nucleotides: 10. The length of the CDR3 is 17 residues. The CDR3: CASSTDRGRVGTDTQYF. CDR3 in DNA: TGCGCCAGCAGCACGGACAGGGGCCGAGTAGGCACAGATACGCAGTATTTT.

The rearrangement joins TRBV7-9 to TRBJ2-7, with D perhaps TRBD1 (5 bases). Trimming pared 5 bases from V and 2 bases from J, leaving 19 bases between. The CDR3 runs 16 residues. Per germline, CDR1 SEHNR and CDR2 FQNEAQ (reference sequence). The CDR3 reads CASSPKGWQGTYEQYF. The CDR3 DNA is TGTGCCAGCAGCCCCAAGGGCTGGCAGGGAACCTACGAGCAGTACTTC.

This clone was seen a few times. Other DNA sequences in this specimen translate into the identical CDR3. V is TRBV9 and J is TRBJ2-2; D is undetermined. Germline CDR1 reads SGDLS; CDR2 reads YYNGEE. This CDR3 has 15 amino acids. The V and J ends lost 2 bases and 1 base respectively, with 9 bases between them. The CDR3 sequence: CASSVRTENTGELFF. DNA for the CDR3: TGTGCCAGCAGCGTTCGGACGGAGAACACCGGGGAGCTGTTTTTT.

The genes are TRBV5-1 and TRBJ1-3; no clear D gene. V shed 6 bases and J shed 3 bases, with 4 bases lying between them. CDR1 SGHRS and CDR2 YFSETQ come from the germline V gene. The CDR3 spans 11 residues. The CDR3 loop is CASKGGNTIYF. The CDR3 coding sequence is TGCGCCAGCAAGGGTGGAAACACCATATATTTT.

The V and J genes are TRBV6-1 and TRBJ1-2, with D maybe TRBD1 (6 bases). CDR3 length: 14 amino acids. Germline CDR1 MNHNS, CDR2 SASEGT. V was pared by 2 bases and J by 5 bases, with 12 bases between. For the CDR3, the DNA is TGTGCCAGCAGTGAAATGGGGGCGCGGTATGGCTACACCTTC. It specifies CASSEMGARYGYTF.

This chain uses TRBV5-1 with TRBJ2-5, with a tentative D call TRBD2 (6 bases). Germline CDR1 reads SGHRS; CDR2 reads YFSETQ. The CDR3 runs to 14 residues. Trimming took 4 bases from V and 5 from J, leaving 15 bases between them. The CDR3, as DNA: TGCGCCAGCAGCCTCACTGGAGGGCACGAGACCCAGTACTTC. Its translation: CASSLTGGHETQYF.

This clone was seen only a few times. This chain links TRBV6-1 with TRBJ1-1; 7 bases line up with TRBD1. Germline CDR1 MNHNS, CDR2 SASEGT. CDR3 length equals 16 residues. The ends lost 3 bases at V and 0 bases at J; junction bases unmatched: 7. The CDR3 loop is CASSDRARGMNTEAFF. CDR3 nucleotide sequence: TGTGCCAGCAGTGACAGGGCCAGGGGGATGAACACTGAAGCTTTCTTT.

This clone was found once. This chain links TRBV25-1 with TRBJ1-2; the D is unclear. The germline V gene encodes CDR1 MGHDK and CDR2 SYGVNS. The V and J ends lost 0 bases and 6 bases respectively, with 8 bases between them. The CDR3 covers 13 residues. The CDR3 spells CASSEYGVDGYTF. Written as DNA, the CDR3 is TGTGCCAGCAGTGAATATGGGGTTGATGGCTACACCTTC.

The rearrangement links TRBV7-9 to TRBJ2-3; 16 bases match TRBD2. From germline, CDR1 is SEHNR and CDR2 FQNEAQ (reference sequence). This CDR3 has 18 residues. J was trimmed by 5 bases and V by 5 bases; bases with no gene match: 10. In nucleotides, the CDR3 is TGTGCCAGCAGCCTCGGGACTAGCGGGAGGGCCACGGAAGATACGCAGTATTTT. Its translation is CASSLGTSGRATEDTQYF.

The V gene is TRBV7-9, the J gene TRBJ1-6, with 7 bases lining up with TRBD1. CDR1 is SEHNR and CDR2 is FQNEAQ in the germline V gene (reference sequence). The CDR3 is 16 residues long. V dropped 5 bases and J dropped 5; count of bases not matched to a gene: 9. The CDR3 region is CASSKRQGVDNSPLHF. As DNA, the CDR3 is TGTGCCAGCAGCAAAAGACAGGGCGTTGATAATTCACCCCTCCACTTT.